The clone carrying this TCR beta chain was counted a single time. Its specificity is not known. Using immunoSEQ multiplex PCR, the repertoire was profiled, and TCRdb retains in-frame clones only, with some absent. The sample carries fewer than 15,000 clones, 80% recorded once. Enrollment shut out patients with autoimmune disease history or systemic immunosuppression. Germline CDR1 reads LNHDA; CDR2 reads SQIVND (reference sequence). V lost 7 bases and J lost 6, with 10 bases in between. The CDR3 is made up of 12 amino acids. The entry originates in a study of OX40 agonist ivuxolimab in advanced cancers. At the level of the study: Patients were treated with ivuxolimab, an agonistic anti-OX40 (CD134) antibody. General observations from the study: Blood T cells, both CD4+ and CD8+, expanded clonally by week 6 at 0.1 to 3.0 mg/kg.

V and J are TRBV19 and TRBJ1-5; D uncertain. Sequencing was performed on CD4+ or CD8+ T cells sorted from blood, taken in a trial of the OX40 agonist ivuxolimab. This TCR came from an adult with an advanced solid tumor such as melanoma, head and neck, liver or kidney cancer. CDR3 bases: TGTGCCAGTAAAGAAGGGAGTCAGCCCCAGCATTTT. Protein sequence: CASKEGSQPQHF.